These 19 T cell receptor beta chains share one sample of origin, sequenced in a study of CD8 T cells in ankylosing spondylitis. MiXCR, applied by TCRdb to the 5' RACE reads, yields one record per CDR3 protein. The sample yields 300,000 to 400,000 distinct CDR3 sequences, about 20% seen once. Regarding the study as a whole: Among TCR beta sequences, a motif of eight highly homologous variants appeared characteristic of ankylosing spondylitis blood.

No antigen has been identified for these receptors. Material: blood, either unsorted or a sorted T cell fraction (not recorded which). Source of these receptors: a male donor with ankylosing spondylitis.

The chain is built from TRBV10-3 and TRBJ2-7, with 7 positions matching TRBD2. CDR3 length: 15 residues. J was trimmed by 3 bases and V by 2 bases; bases with no gene match: 7. Germline V gene data show CDR1 as ENHRY and CDR2 as SYGVKD. The CDR3 here is CAISEAGSGGYEQYF. In nucleotides, the CDR3 is TGTGCCATCAGTGAGGCGGGTTCGGGGGGCTACGAGCAGTACTTC.

V and J are TRBV2 and TRBJ1-1; possibly TRBD1 for D (5 bases). The V gene's germline CDR1 is SNHLY and CDR2 FYNNEI. Trimming cost V 6 bases and J 3 bases, with 14 bases left between them. This CDR3 comprises 14 residues. CDR3 loop: CASSRERGYTEAFF. CDR3 bases: TGTGCCAGCAGCAGGGAGAGAGGGTACACTGAAGCTTTCTTT. Full variable domain (outside the CDR3, taken from reference TRBV2 and TRBJ1-1): EPEVTQTPSHQVTQMGQEVILRCVPISNHLYFYWYRQILGQKVEFLVSFYNNEISEKSEIFDDQFSVERPDGSNFTLKIRSTKLEDSAMYFCASSRERGYTEAFFGQGTRLTVV.

The chain recombines TRBV18 with TRBJ2-5, with D uncertain. The CDR3 has 13 residues. V lost 0 bases to trimming and J lost 7 bases, with 9 bases between them. Germline V gives CDR1 KGHSH, CDR2 LQKENI. The CDR3 bases are TGTGCCAGCTCACCACCGGATACGGGGACCCAGTACTTC. It translates to CASSPPDTGTQYF. Full variable domain (missing parts from reference TRBV18 and TRBJ2-5): NAGVMQNPRHLVRRRGQEARLRCSPMKGHSHVYWYRQLPEEGLKFMVYLQKENIIDESGMPKERFSAEFPKEGPSILRIQQVVRGDSAAYFCASSPPDTGTQYFGPGTRLLVL.

The genes are TRBV6-2 or TRBV6-3 and TRBJ1-1, with 10 bases identical to TRBD1. The germline V gene has CDR1 MNHEY and CDR2 SVGEGT. The CDR3 totals 11 residues. The trim removed 10 bases at V and 7 bases at J, leaving 3 bases unmatched. The CDR3 spells CATGQGGEAFF. The CDR3 nucleotides are TGTGCCACCGGACAGGGGGGTGAAGCTTTCTTT.

The J gene is TRBJ2-7, the V gene TRBV6-5, with a possible D match to TRBD2 (6 bases). CDR1 is MNHEY and CDR2 is SVGAGI in the germline V gene. This CDR3 is 16 amino acids long. V lost 4 bases and J 0 bases, leaving 16 bases between the germline ends. The CDR3 DNA reads as TGTGCCAGCAGTTCCACGGCGCGGGAAAGCTCCTACGAGCAGTACTTC. As protein: CASSSTARESSYEQYF.

The chain combines TRBV5-1 with TRBJ2-1, with 7 bases that match TRBD2. Germline CDR1 and CDR2: SGHRS and YFSETQ. V was clipped by 1 base and J by 7 bases; unmatched bases: 5. The CDR3 has 14 residues. CDR3 region: CASSLPGGGNEQFF. The CDR3 DNA follows: TGCGCCAGCAGCTTGCCGGGAGGTGGGAATGAGCAGTTCTTC.

This clonotype was seen a few times. The genes are TRBV28 and TRBJ2-1; 11 nucleotides match TRBD2. The J segment lost 8 bases and the V segment lost 2 bases, leaving 5 bases of the junction unmatched. The CDR3 is 15 residues long. Germline CDR1 is MDHEN and CDR2 is SYDVKM. The CDR3 bases are TGTGCCAGCAGTTTAACTAGCGGGGGAGGGGATGAGCAGTTCTTC. Translation gives CASSLTSGGGDEQFF. Looking up the rest from reference TRBV28 and TRBJ2-1 gives the full variable domain: DVKVTQSSRYLVKRTGEKVFLECVQDMDHENMFWYRQDPGLGLRLIYFSYDVKMKEKGDIPEGYSVSREKKERFSLILESASTNQTSMYLCASSLTSGGGDEQFFGPGTRLTVL.

This clonotype turned up a few times. As DNA, the CDR3 is TGTGCCAGCAGCGAATTTTATGGCTACACCTTC. Translated, it gives CASSEFYGYTF. J is TRBJ1-2 and V is TRBV12-3 or TRBV12-4; D is uncertain. This CDR3 contains 11 residues. Trimming pared 6 bases from V and 5 bases from J, leaving 7 bases between.

This clonotype was found many times. The chain couples TRBV10-3 to TRBJ2-2; D is ambiguous. Germline values: CDR1 ENHRY, CDR2 SYGVKD. Trimming removed 9 bases at V and 0 bases at J, with 8 bases between. This CDR3 contains 13 residues. CDR3 bases: TGTGCCATTTGTCCCGCGAACACCGGGGAGCTGTTTTTT. This codes for CAICPANTGELFF.

V usage is TRBV9 and J usage is TRBJ2-5; 12 positions match TRBD2. The CDR3 is 16 amino acids. From germline, CDR1 is SGDLS and CDR2 YYNGEE. V was clipped by 0 bases and J by 2 bases; unmatched bases: 2. The CDR3 DNA is TGTGCCAGCAGCGTAGATGGGACTAGCGGGCAAGAGACCCAGTACTTC. This encodes CASSVDGTSGQETQYF.

This clonotype has more than one count but fewer than ten. Mismatch with germline at one junction end may stem from a read error. The chain links TRBV20-1 to TRBJ1-5; the D gene is possibly TRBD1 (6 bases). The CDR3 is 16 amino acids. The germline V gene encodes CDR1 DFQATT and CDR2 SNEGSKA (reference sequence). The CDR3 DNA follows: TGCAGTGCTTCAGTCCCCGGAGGGGGAACCAATCAGCCCCAGCATTTC. Residues: CSASVPGGGTNQPQHF.

This chain links TRBV5-1 with TRBJ2-5; 7 bases are a match to TRBD1. This CDR3 contains 13 residues. The germline V gene encodes CDR1 SGHRS and CDR2 YFSETQ. The V and J ends lost 4 bases and 4 bases, in that order; junction bases with no gene match: 4. The CDR3 nucleotides read TGCGCCAGCAGCCTGGGACAGTTAGAGACCCAGTACTTC. Amino acids: CASSLGQLETQYF.

The gene calls are TRBV7-9 and TRBJ1-4; weak D call: TRBD1 (5 bases). This CDR3 is built from 15 residues. V shed 7 bases and J shed 4 bases, with 16 bases lying between them. From germline, CDR1 is SEHNR and CDR2 FQNEAQ (reference sequence). The CDR3 is CASTTDGAHNEKLFF. The CDR3 region has the DNA TGTGCCAGCACGACCGACGGGGCCCATAATGAAAAACTGTTTTTT. Full variable domain (outside the CDR3, taken from reference TRBV7-9 and TRBJ1-4): DTGVSQNPRHKITKRGQNVTFRCDPISEHNRLYWYRQTLGQGPEFLTYFQNEAQLEKSRLLSDRFSAERPKGSFSTLEIQRTEQGDSAMYLCASTTDGAHNEKLFFGSGTQLSVL.

The CDR3 nucleotides read TGTGCCAGCAGTGCGGACGGTCGGGCATCCTACGAGCAGTACTTC. This sequence encodes CASSADGRASYEQYF. The V call is TRBV12-3 or TRBV12-4, the J call TRBJ2-7; D unclear. Trimming stripped 5 bases from V and 1 base from J, with 15 bases between. This CDR3 is 15 amino acids long.

V and J are TRBV5-1 and TRBJ2-1; either TRBD1 or TRBD2 may supply D (5 bases each). This CDR3 spans 14 amino acids. Deletions cut 2 bases from V and 6 bases from J, with 12 bases between. Germline V gives CDR1 SGHRS, CDR2 YFSETQ. The CDR3 bases are TGCGCCAGCAGCTTTGAGGGGCCCAGCAATGAGCAGTTCTTC. Amino acid sequence: CASSFEGPSNEQFF.

The chain combines TRBV20-1 with TRBJ2-1, with D perhaps TRBD2 (5 bases). The length of the CDR3 is 14 residues. Trimming removed 3 bases from V and 5 bases from J, with 14 bases in between. Germline assignment: CDR1 DFQATT and CDR2 SNEGSKA (reference sequence). Written as DNA, the CDR3 is TGCAGTGCTAGGTTTGCGGGTGGACACAATGAGCAGTTCTTC. Protein sequence: CSARFAGGHNEQFF.

This clonotype was seen ten or more times. This chain joins TRBV20-1 and TRBJ2-1; 10 bases agree with TRBD2. The ends lost 2 bases at V and 4 bases at J; junction bases unmatched: 2. The CDR3 contains 14 residues. Per the germline V gene, CDR1 is DFQATT and CDR2 is SNEGSKA (reference sequence). The CDR3 here is CSARSAGGYNEQFF. DNA of the CDR3: TGCAGTGCTAGATCAGCGGGAGGGTACAATGAGCAGTTCTTC.

The chain combines TRBV7-3 with TRBJ1-5, with D hard to call. Trimming cost V 3 bases and J 7 bases, with 10 bases left between them. Looked up from germline, CDR1 is SGHTA and CDR2 is FQGTGA. The CDR3 is 13 residues long. Here the CDR3 reads CASSLGFGQPQHF. CDR3 DNA sequence: TGTGCCAGCAGCTTGGGGTTTGGCCAGCCCCAGCATTTT.

This clonotype was counted only a few times. The chain links TRBV5-6 to TRBJ1-5; tentatively, D is TRBD1 (5 bases). V was trimmed by 5 bases and J by 2 bases, leaving 11 bases between them. Looked up from germline, CDR1 is SGHDT and CDR2 is YYEEEE. The CDR3 sequence is 14 residues long. Here the CDR3 reads CASRLSGGNQPQHF. The DNA for the CDR3 is TGTGCCAGCAGACTGTCGGGGGGCAATCAGCCCCAGCATTTT.